The next 22 T cell receptor beta chains were all read from a single sample in a study of control samples from healthy donors and cancer patients. Clones were sequenced by immunoSEQ multiplex PCR, and TCRdb holds only the in-frame ones, with some missing. The sample lists hundreds of thousands of clones; about nine tenths were seen once. Sequencing was performed on PBMCs. These receptors were taken from a man aged 40-50 years with head and neck cancer.

The gene calls are TRBV19 and TRBJ1-1; TRBD1 might be the D (5 bases). Deletions cut 4 bases from V and 4 bases from J, with 16 bases between. Germline CDR1 is LNHDA and CDR2 is SQIVND (reference sequence). This CDR3 comprises 15 residues. The CDR3 sequence: CASSSQPGGATEAFF. The CDR3 DNA is TGTGCCAGTAGTAGCCAACCCGGGGGTGCCACTGAAGCTTTCTTT.

V and J are TRBV19 and TRBJ1-5; D uncertain. V lost 7 bases, J lost 0 bases, and 10 bases lay in between. Germline CDR1 LNHDA, CDR2 SQIVND (reference sequence). CDR3 size: 14 residues. CDR3 sequence (DNA): TGTGCCAGTAAGCTTGGATCTAGCAATCAGCCCCAGCATTTT. This encodes CASKLGSSNQPQHF. Supplemented by reference TRBV19 and TRBJ1-5, the full variable domain reads DGGITQSPKYLFRKEGQNVTLSCEQNLNHDAMYWYRQDPGQGLRLIYYSQIVNDFQKGDIAEGYSVSREKKESFPLTVTSAQKNPTAFYLCASKLGSSNQPQHFGDGTRLSIL.

The J gene is TRBJ2-2, the V gene TRBV6-5; 8 nucleotides match TRBD1. V lost 4 bases to trimming and J lost 7 bases; unmatched junction nucleotides: 8. CDR3 length: 15 amino acids. Germline CDR1 MNHEY, CDR2 SVGAGI. The DNA of the CDR3 is TGTGCCAGCAGTTCTCAACCAGGGGGCAGCGGGGAGCTGTTTTTT. This encodes CASSSQPGGSGELFF.

The V gene is TRBV28, the J gene TRBJ2-3, with TRBD2 matching 7 bases. The CDR3 contains 14 residues. Germline V lookup: CDR1 MDHEN, CDR2 SYDVKM. V gave up 5 bases and J gave up 2 bases; unmatched junction bases: 4. The CDR3: CASSPRDYTDTQYF. CDR3 in DNA: TGTGCCAGCAGTCCCCGGGACTACACAGATACGCAGTATTTT. The whole variable domain, remainder taken from reference TRBV28 and TRBJ2-3, is DVKVTQSSRYLVKRTGEKVFLECVQDMDHENMFWYRQDPGLGLRLIYFSYDVKMKEKGDIPEGYSVSREKKERFSLILESASTNQTSMYLCASSPRDYTDTQYFGPGTRLTVL.

The rearrangement joins TRBV7-2 to TRBJ2-1; D ambiguous. From germline, CDR1 is SGHTA and CDR2 FQGNSA. The CDR3 loop spans 15 amino acids. V lost 1 base and J 0 bases, leaving 7 bases between the germline ends. In DNA form, the CDR3 reads TGTGCCAGCAGCTTAGAAACAACCTCCTACAATGAGCAGTTCTTC. Translating gives CASSLETTSYNEQFF.

V usage is TRBV11-1 and J usage is TRBJ2-5, with no clear D. The CDR3 totals 15 residues. The germline V and J ends were trimmed by 0 bases and 5 bases, with 13 bases remaining between them. CDR1 is SGHAT, CDR2 FQDESV, per germline (reference sequence). For the CDR3, the DNA is TGTGCCAGCAGCTTAGCGTCGAGTCAGTGGGAGACCCAGTACTTC. It yields the protein CASSLASSQWETQYF.

This chain uses TRBV5-1 with TRBJ2-5; D might be TRBD2 (7 bases). CDR1 and CDR2 (germline): SGHRS, YFSETQ. The CDR3 totals 18 residues. The V and J ends lost 1 base and 2 bases respectively, with 21 bases between them. CDR3 in amino acids: CASSLPGQPAGYQETQYF. CDR3 DNA sequence: TGCGCCAGCAGCTTGCCTGGACAGCCAGCGGGGTATCAAGAGACCCAGTACTTC.

This chain joins TRBV6-2 or TRBV6-3 and TRBJ1-6, with 7 bases fitting TRBD1. CDR1 and CDR2 (germline): MNHEY, SVGEGT. The CDR3 has 17 amino acids. V dropped 5 bases and J dropped 0; count of bases not matched to a gene: 7. The chain's CDR3 is CASSKGQVSSYNSPLHF. The CDR3 nucleotides read TGTGCCAGCAGTAAAGGACAGGTCAGCTCCTATAATTCACCCCTCCACTTT.

This chain connects TRBV27 to TRBJ2-7; D remains ambiguous. The CDR3 runs 15 residues. V shed 3 bases and J shed 6 bases, with 18 bases lying between them. Germline values: CDR1 MNHEY, CDR2 SMNVEV (reference sequence). This chain's CDR3 is CASSFFRLRESEQYF. CDR3 in DNA: TGTGCCAGCAGTTTCTTTCGGCTACGCGAATCCGAGCAGTACTTC.

The J gene is TRBJ1-3, the V gene TRBV3-1 (or the pseudogene TRBV3-2), with D uncertain. Trimming removed 4 bases from V and 7 bases from J, with 17 bases in between. Germline V gives CDR1 LGHDT, CDR2 YNNKEL (reference sequence). CDR3 size: 15 residues. The CDR3 loop is CASSRRRRSKNTIYF. Here the CDR3 DNA reads TGTGCCAGCAGCCGCCGGAGACGTTCGAAGAACACCATATATTTT.

The CDR3 DNA follows: TGTGCCAGCAACCCCGGGACGAACACCGGGGAGCTGTTTTTT. Amino acid sequence: CASNPGTNTGELFF. The chain joins TRBV11-2 to TRBJ2-2; D may be TRBD2 (5 bases). Per germline, CDR1 SGHAT and CDR2 FQNNGV. Deletions cut 7 bases from V and 0 bases from J, with 9 bases between. This CDR3 contains 14 residues.

The CDR3 sequence: CASRSLQGEQYF. CDR3 bases: TGTGCCAGCAGGTCCCTTCAGGGAGAGCAGTACTTC. The gene calls are TRBV28 and TRBJ2-7; TRBD1 is a possible D gene (5 bases). Germline CDR1 is MDHEN and CDR2 is SYDVKM. Deletions cut 6 bases from V and 7 bases from J, with 13 bases between. The CDR3 spans 12 residues.

Here the CDR3 reads CASSPRQGFGYTF. The CDR3, as DNA: TGTGCCAGCAGTCCCCGACAGGGATTTGGCTACACCTTC. This chain connects TRBV27 to TRBJ1-2; 7 bases line up with TRBD1. This CDR3 comprises 13 residues. Germline V CDR1 and CDR2: MNHEY, SMNVEV (reference sequence). Losses at the gene ends were 5 bases for V and 7 bases for J; bases not matched to a gene: 7.

The V and J genes are TRBV5-1 and TRBJ2-7, with D hard to call. This CDR3 contains 15 residues. The germline gives CDR1 SGHRS, CDR2 YFSETQ. V gave up 0 bases and J gave up 1 base, with 11 bases separating them. The CDR3 DNA follows: TGCGCCAGCAGCTTGGTGGCCGAAACTTCCTACGAGCAGTACTTC. This codes for CASSLVAETSYEQYF.

The chain is built from TRBV19 and TRBJ1-2; D is ambiguous. CDR1 is LNHDA and CDR2 is SQIVND in the germline V gene (reference sequence). The CDR3 contains 14 residues. The V and J ends lost 2 bases and 5 bases respectively, with 12 bases between them. The CDR3 DNA sequence: TGTGCCAGTAGTATAAGGCGTTCTGATTATGGCTACACCTTC. This codes for CASSIRRSDYGYTF.

The rearrangement uses TRBV24-1 and TRBJ2-5; no clear D. V gave up 1 base and J gave up 2 bases, with 13 bases separating them. CDR1 KGHDR and CDR2 SFDVKD come from the germline V gene. The CDR3 runs 16 residues. The CDR3 here is CATSDLRSAEQETQYF. The CDR3 bases are TGTGCCACCAGTGATTTACGCTCGGCAGAACAAGAGACCCAGTACTTC.

This chain uses TRBV25-1 with TRBJ2-7; either TRBD1 or TRBD2 may supply D (5 bases each). Germline V gene data show CDR1 as MGHDK and CDR2 as SYGVNS. Trimming took 1 base from V and 3 from J, leaving 16 bases between them. The CDR3 consists of 16 residues. CDR3 sequence reads: CASSEFGGGVGYEQYF. CDR3 coding DNA: TGTGCCAGCAGTGAATTTGGGGGTGGGGTGGGCTACGAGCAGTACTTC.

The genes are TRBV7-9 and TRBJ2-7; the D gene is possibly TRBD2 (7 bases). The CDR3 extends over 14 amino acids. Germline-derived CDR1 and CDR2 are SEHNR and FQNEAQ (reference sequence). The germline V and J ends were trimmed by 4 bases and 3 bases, with 13 bases remaining between them. The CDR3 reads CASSSGGAGYEQYF. The CDR3 DNA is TGTGCCAGCAGCTCTGGGGGGGCCGGCTACGAGCAGTACTTC.

The gene calls are TRBV25-1 and TRBJ1-2; maybe TRBD1 (6 bases). Trimming stripped 4 bases from V and 5 bases from J, with 17 bases between. The CDR3 runs 15 residues. CDR1 and CDR2 from the germline V gene are MGHDK and SYGVNS. This CDR3 is CASSALDRSLYGYTF. The CDR3 bases are TGTGCCAGCAGTGCCCTGGACAGATCACTATATGGCTACACCTTC.

This clone was picked up a small number of times. The gene calls are TRBV6-5 and TRBJ2-1; a possible D gene is TRBD1 (5 bases). Looked up from germline, CDR1 is MNHEY and CDR2 is SVGAGI. V lost 5 bases to trimming and J lost 5 bases, with 13 bases between them. The CDR3 extends over 14 amino acids. This CDR3 reads CASSPSWGDNEQFF. The CDR3 coding sequence is TGTGCCAGCAGTCCCTCCTGGGGCGACAATGAGCAGTTCTTC.

The V gene is TRBV19, the J gene TRBJ2-5, with a weak D call TRBD1 (6 bases). Trimming took off 3 bases at V and 5 bases at J, with 10 bases between the two ends. Germline loops: CDR1 LNHDA, CDR2 SQIVND (reference sequence). There are 13 residues in the CDR3. CDR3 in amino acids: CASSIARGETQYF. The CDR3 coding sequence is TGTGCCAGTAGTATTGCCAGGGGCGAGACCCAGTACTTC.

This clone was counted once. The chain recombines TRBV27 with TRBJ2-6; unclear D gene. CDR1 MNHEY and CDR2 SMNVEV come from the germline V gene (reference sequence). The CDR3 is 14 amino acids. The ends were cut back, 3 bases at V and 1 base at J, with 4 bases in the middle. DNA for the CDR3: TGTGCCAGCAGTTTTCAATCTGGGGCCAACGTCCTGACTTTC. Amino acids: CASSFQSGANVLTF. Looking up the rest from reference TRBV27 and TRBJ2-6 gives the full variable domain: EAQVTQNPRYLITVTGKKLTVTCSQNMNHEYMSWYRQDPGLGLRQIYYSMNVEVTDKGDVPEGYKVSRKEKRNFPLILESPSPNQTSLYFCASSFQSGANVLTFGAGSRLTVL.